One and the same sample provided the 30 T cell receptor beta chains below, sequenced in a study of CD8 T cells in ankylosing spondylitis (dated by TCRdb to 2016 to 2017). The method was 5' RACE. These reads were obtained on an Illumina HiSeq 2500. TCRdb reran the public reads through fastp at Q25 and MiXCR, keeping productive beta chains. When rows share a CDR3 protein, they turn into one entry using the most common DNA and genes. Within this sample are about 250,000 distinct CDR3 sequences, with under 35% of them counted one time only. The biggest ten clones account for roughly 4.2% of the sample. The sequenced sample consisted of blood, either unsorted or a sorted T cell fraction (not recorded which). The receptors derive from a male donor with ankylosing spondylitis or in good health (not recorded which).

There are a few counts of this clonotype. The V and J genes are TRBV6-1 and TRBJ2-5; the D gene could be TRBD1 or TRBD2 (5 bases each). V was cut by 4 bases and J by 3 bases, with 12 bases left in between. Germline V lookup: CDR1 MNHNS, CDR2 SASEGT. CDR3 length equals 14 residues. The CDR3 DNA reads as TGTGCCAGCAGTGGCCGGGACGGCGAAGAGACCCAGTACTTC. Translating gives CASSGRDGEETQYF.

This clonotype has a handful of counts. This sequence joins TRBV20-1 and TRBJ1-2, with TRBD1 as a possible D gene (5 bases). V was cut by 1 base and J by 2 bases, with 8 bases left in between. The V gene's germline CDR1 is DFQATT and CDR2 SNEGSKA (reference sequence). This CDR3 is 13 amino acids long. The CDR3 DNA sequence: TGCAGTGCTAGAGTCTACAGGAACTATGGCTACACCTTC. This encodes CSARVYRNYGYTF.

V gene TRBV10-3 combines with J gene TRBJ1-2, with 7 bases that match TRBD1. J gave up 2 bases and V 8 bases, and 17 bases lay outside the gene matches. Germline V gene sequence: CDR1 ENHRY, CDR2 SYGVKD. The CDR3 length is 17 residues. The CDR3 DNA reads as TGTGCCATCTCACGTCAAGGGGGCGGAGTAGGGAACTATGGCTACACCTTC. Translated, it gives CAISRQGGGVGNYGYTF.

This clonotype has only one observation. CDR3 DNA sequence: TGTGCCAGCAGTTTTCAACGTATCTCTGGGGCCAACGTCCTGACTTTC. Translating gives CASSFQRISGANVLTF. The chain is built from TRBV12-3 or TRBV12-4 and TRBJ2-6; D unclear. CDR3 length equals 16 residues. V lost 3 bases and J 0 bases, leaving 9 bases between the germline ends.

In this sample, this clonotype turned up a few times. The chain joins TRBV15 to TRBJ2-4; TRBD2 might be the D (5 bases). The CDR3 covers 15 residues. Trimming removed 0 bases at V and 12 bases at J, with 18 bases between. From germline, CDR1 is LNHNV and CDR2 YYDKDF (reference sequence). CDR3 residues: CATSRDRLGLEGQYF. In nucleotides, the CDR3 is TGTGCCACCAGCAGAGATAGACTGGGGTTAGAGGGTCAGTACTTC.

This clonotype was counted a few times. The chain employs TRBV11-2 and TRBJ1-2; 8 bases match TRBD1. Germline-derived CDR1 and CDR2 are SGHAT and FQNNGV. J gave up 4 bases and V 5 bases, and 12 bases lay outside the gene matches. This CDR3 comprises 16 residues. The CDR3 protein is CASSPMTGQGTYGYTF. For the CDR3, the DNA is TGTGCCAGCAGCCCTATGACAGGACAGGGTACCTATGGCTACACCTTC. Complete variable domain (other parts from reference TRBV11-2 and TRBJ1-2): EAGVAQSPRYKIIEKRQSVAFWCNPISGHATLYWYQQILGQGPKLLIQFQNNGVVDDSQLPKDRFSAERLKGVDSTLKIQPAKLEDSAVYLCASSPMTGQGTYGYTFGSGTRLTVV.

The rearrangement uses TRBV12-3 or TRBV12-4 and TRBJ2-1; 8 bases line up with TRBD2. With V trimmed by 8 bases and J by 4 bases, 10 bases remained unmatched. The CDR3 runs 15 residues. CDR3 residues: CASGRAGAGYNEQFF. CDR3 DNA sequence: TGTGCCAGCGGTCGAGCGGGGGCAGGTTACAATGAGCAGTTCTTC.

This clonotype was detected a few times. V usage is TRBV7-9 and J usage is TRBJ2-1, with 7 positions matching TRBD1. Looked up from germline, CDR1 is SEHNR and CDR2 is FQNEAQ (reference sequence). Trimming took 1 base from V and 3 from J; bases not matched to a gene: 6. The CDR3 sequence is 16 residues long. Here the CDR3 reads CASSLVAQGVYNEQFF. As DNA, the CDR3 is TGTGCCAGCAGCTTAGTAGCTCAGGGGGTCTACAATGAGCAGTTCTTC.

The CDR3 region is CSAIRGRDEQYF. The CDR3, as DNA: TGCAGTGCTATCAGGGGGCGAGACGAGCAGTACTTC. The chain combines TRBV20-1 with TRBJ2-7; 8 bases fit TRBD1. Germline trimming cut 4 bases from V and 5 bases from J; bases unmatched to any gene: 4. The CDR3 consists of 12 residues. The V gene's germline CDR1 is DFQATT and CDR2 SNEGSKA (reference sequence).

V usage is TRBV5-6 and J usage is TRBJ1-2; TRBD1 might be the D (6 bases). The CDR3 is 13 residues long. Germline CDR1 is SGHDT and CDR2 is YYEEEE. The V and J ends lost 5 bases and 6 bases respectively, with 14 bases between them. The CDR3 reads CASSDLQGNGYTF. The CDR3 nucleotides are TGTGCCAGCAGTGACCTTCAGGGGAATGGCTACACCTTC.

The J gene is TRBJ2-3, the V gene TRBV7-6; 11 nucleotides agree with TRBD2. The CDR3 sequence is 15 residues long. CDR1 and CDR2 from the germline V gene are SGHVS and FNYEAQ. V was pared by 6 bases and J by 0 bases, with 2 bases of the junction left unmatched. CDR3 sequence (DNA): TGTGCCAGCAGGAGACTAGCGGGGAGCACAGATACGCAGTATTTT. Protein: CASRRLAGSTDTQYF.

The CDR3 sequence is CASSDFSGAGTDTQYF. The CDR3 DNA is TGTGCCAGCAGTGATTTCAGCGGGGCTGGCACAGATACGCAGTATTTT. The V call is TRBV25-1, the J call TRBJ2-3, with 7 bases fitting TRBD2. The V and J ends lost 3 bases and 1 base, in that order; junction bases with no gene match: 7. CDR1 is MGHDK, CDR2 SYGVNS, per germline. This CDR3 contains 16 residues.

The rearrangement links TRBV15 to TRBJ2-1; perhaps TRBD2 as D (6 bases). V was shortened by 5 bases and J by 0 bases, with 14 bases between the two germline ends. The germline V gene has CDR1 LNHNV and CDR2 YYDKDF (reference sequence). There are 16 residues in the CDR3. The CDR3 DNA sequence: TGTGCCACCAGCCCCCTCGTCGGGGGCTCCTACAATGAGCAGTTCTTC. Its protein is CATSPLVGGSYNEQFF.

This rearrangement joins TRBV12-3 or TRBV12-4 to TRBJ2-5; D unclear. The CDR3 is 13 amino acids. The V end lost 3 bases, the J end lost 2 bases, and 7 bases lay between the germline ends. The CDR3 region has the DNA TGTGCCAGCAGTTTTACACGGCAAGAGACCCAGTACTTC. Residues: CASSFTRQETQYF.

The CDR3 nucleotides are TGTGCCAGCAGCCCTCAGAGGGGACAGGGGGGGGAGCAGTACTTC. Translation gives CASSPQRGQGGEQYF. The chain uses TRBV4-2 and TRBJ2-7, with 11 bases matching TRBD1. V dropped 4 bases and J dropped 7; count of bases not matched to a gene: 9. This CDR3 has 15 amino acids. The germline gives CDR1 LGHNA, CDR2 YNFKEQ.

This clonotype was counted between two and nine times. This chain joins TRBV20-1 and TRBJ2-4, with unresolved D. Germline V lookup: CDR1 DFQATT, CDR2 SNEGSKA (reference sequence). V lost 0 bases and J lost 4, with 13 bases in between. The CDR3 totals 15 residues. Here the CDR3 DNA reads TGCAGTGCTAGAGATCGGGCCACTTGGAAAAACATTCAGTACTTC. This translates into CSARDRATWKNIQYF.

The chain employs TRBV20-1 and TRBJ1-1, with 8 bases fitting TRBD1. The CDR3 is made up of 16 amino acids. Trimming cost V 6 bases and J 3 bases; bases outside gene matches: 15. The germline CDR1 and CDR2 sequences are DFQATT and SNEGSKA (reference sequence). In nucleotides, the CDR3 is TGCAGTGCAAGGACTCTAGGGACAGGAGCTCACACTGAAGCTTTCTTT. It encodes CSARTLGTGAHTEAFF.

This sequence joins TRBV6-1 and TRBJ1-1; a possible D gene is TRBD1 (5 bases). This CDR3 has 15 amino acids. V dropped 8 bases and J dropped 4 bases, with 20 bases sitting between them. Germline CDR1 is MNHNS and CDR2 is SASEGT. The CDR3 DNA reads TGTGCCAGCCTCCGCCGGGGGGGTACGGGCACTGAAGCTTTCTTT. Amino acid sequence: CASLRRGGTGTEAFF.

This chain connects TRBV15 to TRBJ2-5, with D uncertain. The V gene lost 1 base and the J gene lost 5 bases, with 8 bases spanning the gap. From germline, CDR1 is LNHNV and CDR2 YYDKDF (reference sequence). CDR3 size: 13 residues. CDR3 nucleotide sequence: TGTGCCACCAGCAGAGGTCCCGGGGAGACCCAGTACTTC. Amino acids: CATSRGPGETQYF.

This sequence joins TRBV29-1 and TRBJ2-1; 9 nucleotides align to TRBD1. Per germline, CDR1 SQVTM and CDR2 ANQGSEA. The J segment lost 3 bases and the V segment lost 4 bases, leaving 19 bases of the junction unmatched. The length of the CDR3 is 19 residues. The CDR3 spells CSVGGEGQGHPQIYNEQFF. CDR3 coding DNA: TGCAGCGTTGGCGGGGAGGGACAGGGACACCCCCAAATCTACAATGAGCAGTTCTTC.

This chain joins TRBV6-5 and TRBJ2-5; D remains ambiguous. This CDR3 comprises 11 residues. CDR1 is MNHEY, CDR2 SVGAGI, per germline. V was clipped by 6 bases and J by 5 bases, with 7 bases between them. The CDR3 nucleotides read TGTGCCAGCAGGAGGTTGGAGACCCAGTACTTC. This encodes CASRRLETQYF.

This clonotype has a handful of counts. This rearrangement joins TRBV20-1 to TRBJ2-7; 9 positions match TRBD1. Germline trimming cut 6 bases from V and 4 bases from J; bases unmatched to any gene: 4. The CDR3 spans 12 residues. Germline V gene data show CDR1 as DFQATT and CDR2 as SNEGSKA (reference sequence). Here the CDR3 reads CSAPGTGYEQYF. CDR3 in DNA: TGCAGTGCCCCTGGGACAGGGTACGAGCAGTACTTC.

This clonotype was detected a few times. V and J are TRBV12-3 or TRBV12-4 and TRBJ2-1, with 7 bases that match TRBD1. The length of the CDR3 is 16 residues. Trimming took 6 bases from V and 8 from J; bases not matched to a gene: 16. CDR3 residues: CASSHGTALAGDEQFF. The CDR3 nucleotides read TGTGCCAGCAGCCACGGGACAGCCCTGGCAGGGGATGAGCAGTTCTTC.

This chain's CDR3 is CASSFSELFF. The CDR3 bases are TGTGCCAGCAGTTTCAGTGAGCTGTTTTTT. The chain carries TRBV12-3 or TRBV12-4 and TRBJ2-2; D is uncertain. Trimming cost V 3 bases and J 11 bases, with 4 bases left between them. The CDR3 covers 10 residues.

This rearrangement joins TRBV20-1 to TRBJ2-5; D uncertain. Germline assignment: CDR1 DFQATT and CDR2 SNEGSKA (reference sequence). Trimming removed 0 bases from V and 3 bases from J, with 14 bases in between. This CDR3 is 15 amino acids long. This CDR3 is CSARDRKGSEETQYF. In nucleotides, the CDR3 is TGCAGTGCTAGAGATCGGAAGGGTTCGGAAGAGACCCAGTACTTC.

The chain uses TRBV28 and TRBJ2-5; TRBD1 is a possible D gene (5 bases). Germline values: CDR1 MDHEN, CDR2 SYDVKM. This CDR3 is 13 amino acids long. The ends were cut back, 5 bases at V and 6 bases at J, with 13 bases in the middle. In DNA form, the CDR3 reads TGTGCCAGCAGTGACAGATTTAAAAAGACCCAGTACTTC. Its translation is CASSDRFKKTQYF.

The chain is built from TRBV27 and TRBJ2-7; D gene ambiguous. CDR1 and CDR2 (germline): MNHEY, SMNVEV (reference sequence). V lost 0 bases and J 6 bases, leaving 9 bases between the germline ends. The CDR3 loop spans 13 amino acids. CDR3 loop: CASSLSAQFEQYF. The DNA for the CDR3 is TGTGCCAGCAGTTTATCGGCGCAGTTCGAGCAGTACTTC.

This clonotype has only one observation. This rearrangement joins TRBV5-1 to TRBJ2-7, with TRBD1 identical over 10 bases. J was trimmed by 5 bases and V by 0 bases; bases with no gene match: 5. From germline, CDR1 is SGHRS and CDR2 YFSETQ. The CDR3 spans 15 residues. The CDR3 DNA follows: TGCGCCAGCAGCTTGGGACAGGGGGCCCGGGACGAGCAGTACTTC. It codes for CASSLGQGARDEQYF.

The chain employs TRBV6-6 and TRBJ1-2, with D hard to call. V dropped 5 bases and J dropped 2 bases, with 3 bases sitting between them. In germline, CDR1 is MNHNY, CDR2 SVGAGI (reference sequence). This CDR3 contains 11 residues. The CDR3 DNA reads as TGTGCCAGCAGTGAGAACTATGGCTACACCTTC. Protein product: CASSENYGYTF.

This clonotype was recorded a few times. The V and J genes are TRBV6-1 and TRBJ2-5, with TRBD2 as a possible D gene (7 bases). CDR1 MNHNS and CDR2 SASEGT come from the germline V gene. The CDR3 has 15 residues. Trimming removed 3 bases at V and 5 bases at J, with 16 bases between. The CDR3 is CASSDRYREGETQYF. CDR3 nucleotides: TGTGCCAGCAGTGATCGTTACAGGGAGGGGGAGACCCAGTACTTC.